The 15 T cell receptor beta chains below all came from one sample that was sequenced in a study of blood T cell repertoires in COVID-19 (dated by TCRdb to about 2020). The library was obtained by the immunoSEQ multiplex PCR assay. TCRdb stores this immuneACCESS table with in-frame sequences only. Part of the clones is absent; in the studies checked, under half of the shortfall reflects unresolved V genes, and no reason is known for the rest. Present in this sample are tens of thousands of clones, about nine tenths of which were seen just once. The top ten clones comprise 9.5% to 15% of the sample. Material for sequencing was peripheral blood. The receptor source for this set is a human donor in a cohort sampled during active COVID-19.

This clone was observed a few times. V and J are TRBV12-5 and TRBJ1-5; 7 positions agree with TRBD1. The V gene's germline CDR1 is LGHNT and CDR2 FRNRAP. The trim removed 5 bases at V and 3 bases at J, leaving 4 bases unmatched. CDR3 length equals 14 residues. This CDR3 is CASGPGTDNQPQHF. CDR3 nucleotides: TGTGCTAGTGGTCCCGGGACAGACAATCAGCCCCAGCATTTT.

Written as DNA, the CDR3 is TGTGCCAGCAGTACAGGTCCCGGGCCCCAGCATTTT. Encoded protein: CASSTGPGPQHF. The chain recombines TRBV7-9 with TRBJ1-5, with D possibly TRBD1 on 5 matching bases. Trimming took off 6 bases at V and 9 bases at J, with 12 bases between the two ends. Per the germline V gene, CDR1 is SEHNR and CDR2 is FQNEAQ (reference sequence). The CDR3 sequence is 12 residues long.

This clone was counted once. The CDR3 here is CASSLTPTSGNNEQFF. As DNA, the CDR3 is TGTGCCAGCAGTTTAACCCCGACTAGCGGCAACAATGAGCAGTTCTTC. The rearrangement joins TRBV27 to TRBJ2-1, with 9 nucleotides matching TRBD2. The CDR3 length is 16 residues. Germline CDR1 and CDR2: MNHEY and SMNVEV (reference sequence). The V and J ends lost 2 bases and 5 bases, in that order; junction bases with no gene match: 7.

V usage is TRBV30 and J usage is TRBJ2-7; D is perhaps TRBD2 (6 bases). Trimming took off 0 bases at V and 8 bases at J, with 17 bases between the two ends. In germline, CDR1 is GTSNPN, CDR2 SVGIG (reference sequence). This CDR3 region has 14 residues. The CDR3 reads CAWSVFGGGVQQYF. The CDR3, as DNA: TGTGCCTGGAGTGTATTTGGTGGCGGGGTGCAGCAGTACTTC.

The count of this clone is one. V is TRBV6-2 or TRBV6-3 and J is TRBJ1-4; TRBD1 aligns across 7 bases. Trimming took 4 bases from V and 7 from J; bases not matched to a gene: 9. This CDR3 spans 15 amino acids. CDR1 is MNHEY, CDR2 SVGEGT, per germline. The CDR3 bases are TGTGCCAGCAGTTTCATGAAGTGGGACAGTGAAAAACTGTTTTTT. Residues: CASSFMKWDSEKLFF.

The V gene is TRBV19, the J gene TRBJ2-3, with 7 bases fitting TRBD1. Germline V gene lookup returns CDR1 LNHDA and CDR2 SQIVND (reference sequence). With 4 bases clipped from V and 3 bases from J, the junction kept 7 bases outside the gene matches. The CDR3 sequence is 15 residues long. This chain's CDR3 is CASSTSGQTTDTQYF. The CDR3 nucleotides are TGTGCCAGTAGTACCTCGGGACAGACGACAGATACGCAGTATTTT.

The J gene is TRBJ1-2, the V gene TRBV5-4, with D possibly matching TRBD1 (5 bases). V was pared by 4 bases and J by 4 bases, with 11 bases between. The germline gives CDR1 SGHNT, CDR2 YYREEE (reference sequence). The CDR3 runs 13 residues. CDR3 nucleotide sequence: TGTGCCAGCAGCGACCGGGACTCCTATGGCTACACCTTC. Amino acid sequence: CASSDRDSYGYTF.

The rearrangement uses TRBV19 and TRBJ2-7; weak D call: TRBD1 (7 bases). V was clipped by 2 bases and J by 5 bases, with 16 bases between them. CDR3 length equals 15 residues. Germline CDR1 reads LNHDA; CDR2 reads SQIVND (reference sequence). The CDR3 DNA is TGTGCCAGTAGTATATGGACAGGCGGGAAGGACGAGCAGTACTTC. This sequence encodes CASSIWTGGKDEQYF. The complete variable domain, with remaining parts taken from reference TRBV19 and TRBJ2-7, reads DGGITQSPKYLFRKEGQNVTLSCEQNLNHDAMYWYRQDPGQGLRLIYYSQIVNDFQKGDIAEGYSVSREKKESFPLTVTSAQKNPTAFYLCASSIWTGGKDEQYFGPGTRLTVT.

This chain connects TRBV19 to TRBJ1-2; D perhaps matches TRBD1 (5 bases). Germline V gives CDR1 LNHDA, CDR2 SQIVND (reference sequence). CDR3 length equals 13 residues. V shed 3 bases and J shed 4 bases, with 9 bases lying between them. The CDR3 reads CASSMGLAYGYTF. As DNA, the CDR3 is TGTGCCAGTAGTATGGGACTCGCCTATGGCTACACCTTC.

The chain carries TRBV20-1 and TRBJ1-3; D is unresolved. This CDR3 is built from 10 residues. The germline gives CDR1 DFQATT, CDR2 SNEGSKA (reference sequence). Trimming shortened V by 5 bases and J by 4 bases, and 3 bases separated the two germline ends. CDR3 DNA: TGCAGTGCTTCAGGAAACACCATATATTTT. Translation: CSASGNTIYF.

The chain is built from TRBV5-1 and TRBJ2-7; D might be TRBD1 (6 bases). Germline V gene lookup returns CDR1 SGHRS and CDR2 YFSETQ. Trimming shortened V by 4 bases and J by 3 bases, and 17 bases separated the two germline ends. The CDR3 extends over 15 amino acids. The CDR3 DNA reads as TGCGCCAGCAGCCCGGACGGACAGTTGGTCTACGAGCAGTACTTC. Protein sequence: CASSPDGQLVYEQYF.

V gene TRBV4-3 combines with J gene TRBJ2-5; TRBD1 matches 9 bases. Per the germline V gene, CDR1 is LGHNA and CDR2 is YSLEER. CDR3 length: 15 residues. V shed 3 bases, J shed 4 bases, and the junction held 6 bases outside the gene matches. This CDR3 is CASSHVGQGSETQYF. For the CDR3, the DNA is TGCGCCAGCAGCCATGTGGGACAGGGTTCAGAGACCCAGTACTTC.

The rearrangement links TRBV10-3 to TRBJ2-1, with 7 bases lining up with TRBD2. Trimming took 9 bases from V and 4 from J; bases not matched to a gene: 6. The germline V gene has CDR1 ENHRY and CDR2 SYGVKD. There are 13 residues in the CDR3. The CDR3 reads CAITGTTYNEQFF. In nucleotides, the CDR3 is TGTGCCATTACCGGGACTACTTACAATGAGCAGTTCTTC.

V usage is TRBV30 and J usage is TRBJ1-1; D not certain. V lost 0 bases and J lost 7, with 12 bases in between. The CDR3 extends over 13 amino acids. Per the germline V gene, CDR1 is GTSNPN and CDR2 is SVGIG (reference sequence). In DNA form, the CDR3 reads TGTGCCTGGAGTGTTAGACATACGAGTGAAGCTTTCTTT. The encoded protein is CAWSVRHTSEAFF.

This rearrangement joins TRBV3-1 (or the pseudogene TRBV3-2) to TRBJ1-2; maybe TRBD1 (5 bases). Germline CDR1 reads LGHDT; CDR2 reads YNNKEL (reference sequence). V was clipped by 2 bases and J by 7 bases, with 14 bases between them. The CDR3 is 14 amino acids. CDR3 residues: CASSQPTVRPGYTF. CDR3 nucleotides: TGTGCCAGCAGCCAACCGACAGTTCGCCCTGGCTACACCTTC.